Included here is one TCR beta chain sequence, with context. Its antigen is unknown. Samples from alopecia areata patients were lesional scalp punch biopsies and peripheral blood. Sorted out of PBMCs were CD4+ T cells and CD8+ T cells. The CDR3 has 14 amino acids. The germline gives CDR1 SQVTM, CDR2 ANQGSEA. V lost 0 bases and J 0 bases, leaving 6 bases between the germline ends. This sample is part of a study of CD8+ T cells in alopecia areata. The authors extracted RNA and reverse transcribed it into cDNA as the sequencing template. Clones were read by immunoSEQ multiplex PCR, and TCRdb kept only the in-frame ones, dropping some. The sample lists about 64,000 clones; about 44% were seen once. Broader study findings: Relative to normal scalp, lesional scalp, especially alopecia totalis/universalis, showed higher clonality. Sequences from scalp samples also cover resident alphabeta T cells of normal skin.

This receptor was taken from a human donor with alopecia areata. Specimen: NKG2D-low CD8+ T cells sorted from blood. V is TRBV29-1 and J is TRBJ2-1, with unresolved D. CDR3 nucleotide sequence: TGCAGCGTTGAAGACTCTAACTCCTACAATGAGCAGTTCTTC. This encodes CSVEDSNSYNEQFF.